This T cell receptor (beta chain) was captured by sequencing in a study of T-cell reconstitution after alpha-beta-depleted transplantation in children. V shed 2 bases and J 4 bases; nucleotides not matched to a gene: 6. The CDR3 consists of 16 residues. CDR1 and CDR2 from the germline V gene are KGHDR and SFDVKD. For TCRbeta, the library was prepared with unique molecular identifiers. Each CDR3 protein gets one entry after TCRdb re-called the PCR reads with MiXCR. The sample holds hundreds of thousands of distinct CDR3 sequences, around 10% seen once. For this clonotype: Its antigen is undetermined.

Findings and limits, study-wide: Surviving recipient T cells and thymic progenitors accounted for the high day-60 TCRbeta diversity observed in some patients. At around two months after transplant, the alpha-beta T cells were reportedly derived from several hundred expanded clones that came from non-depleted graft cells. When one year had passed after transplant, most T-cell counts and diversity came from newly produced T cells.

The chain uses TRBV24-1 and TRBJ2-7; 11 bases are shared with TRBD2. This sequence originates from a male patient under 10 years old who had a stem cell transplant for chronic granulomatous disease, so the T cells may come from the graft donor. Material: peripheral blood, obtained 180 days after TCRalphabeta/CD19-depleted stem cell transplant. In DNA form, the CDR3 reads TGTGCCACCAGTGATTACGGGACTAGCGGATCGTACGAGCAGTACTTC. Translation: CATSDYGTSGSYEQYF.